The 28 T cell receptor beta chains below were found in one sample sequenced in a study of T cell repertoires and HLA-DP antigens. Here immunoSEQ multiplex PCR was the method, and the copy in TCRdb shows in-frame clones only, minus some. The data show about 110,000 clones, 92% seen once. These TCRs are of unknown antigen specificity. The specimen was CD4+ T cells from PBMCs. The receptor source for this set is a woman between 18 and 29 years old in good health and CMV-seronegative.

CDR3 in amino acids: CASSPGQGYQPQHF. The CDR3 DNA sequence: TGTGCCAGCAGCCCCGGGCAGGGCTATCAGCCCCAGCATTTT. The genes are TRBV28 and TRBJ1-5; the D gene is possibly TRBD1 (5 bases). Trimming took 6 bases from V and 5 from J, leaving 14 bases between them. The CDR3 covers 14 residues. Looked up from germline, CDR1 is MDHEN and CDR2 is SYDVKM.

The rearrangement joins TRBV7-9 to TRBJ2-7; tentative D call: TRBD1 (5 bases). The CDR3 has 12 residues. V dropped 5 bases and J dropped 6 bases, with 11 bases sitting between them. Per germline, CDR1 SEHNR and CDR2 FQNEAQ (reference sequence). CDR3 amino acids: CASSTQGSEQYV. CDR3 bases: TGTGCCAGCAGCACGCAGGGTTCCGAGCAGTACGTC.

This chain connects TRBV19 to TRBJ2-4; D might be TRBD1 (5 bases). Germline V gives CDR1 LNHDA, CDR2 SQIVND (reference sequence). V dropped 6 bases and J dropped 0 bases, with 18 bases sitting between them. CDR3 length: 17 amino acids. CDR3 loop: CASSITLRQIAKNIQYF. In nucleotides, the CDR3 is TGTGCCAGTAGCATTACTTTGCGACAGATAGCCAAAAACATTCAGTACTTC. The full variable domain, in which reference TRBV19 and TRBJ2-4 provide the parts outside the CDR3, is DGGITQSPKYLFRKEGQNVTLSCEQNLNHDAMYWYRQDPGQGLRLIYYSQIVNDFQKGDIAEGYSVSREKKESFPLTVTSAQKNPTAFYLCASSITLRQIAKNIQYFGAGTRLSVL.

This clone has only a few counts. V is TRBV7-2 and J is TRBJ1-2, with TRBD1 as a possible D gene (5 bases). The CDR3 sequence is 15 residues long. Germline loops: CDR1 SGHTA, CDR2 FQGNSA. V dropped 5 bases and J dropped 5 bases, with 18 bases sitting between them. The CDR3 loop reads CASSPSRAGSYGYTF. In DNA form, the CDR3 reads TGTGCCAGCAGCCCCTCCAGGGCGGGCTCTTATGGCTACACCTTC.

This clone occurred once. The rearrangement links TRBV28 to TRBJ2-7; either TRBD1 or TRBD2 may fit D (5 bases each). Germline CDR1 reads MDHEN; CDR2 reads SYDVKM. Trimming pared 5 bases from V and 5 bases from J, leaving 22 bases between. This CDR3 comprises 16 residues. CDR3 loop: CASSTGHRVRVDEQYF. CDR3 nucleotides: TGTGCCAGCAGTACAGGACATCGGGTGAGGGTAGACGAGCAGTACTTC.

The chain recombines TRBV27 with TRBJ2-3, with D maybe TRBD1 (5 bases). V shed 2 bases and J shed 2 bases, with 11 bases lying between them. The CDR3 has 15 amino acids. Germline assignment: CDR1 MNHEY and CDR2 SMNVEV (reference sequence). The CDR3 coding sequence is TGTGCCAGCAGTTTAGACAGAACCTACACAGATACGCAGTATTTT. This translates into CASSLDRTYTDTQYF.

The chain is built from TRBV14 and TRBJ2-4; possible D gene TRBD1, 6 bases. The CDR3 is made up of 15 amino acids. Germline CDR1 reads SGHDN; CDR2 reads FVKESK. The V end was cut by 0 bases, the J end by 6 bases, with 12 bases between. CDR3 amino acids: CASSQDRARGNIQYF. CDR3 in DNA: TGTGCCAGCAGCCAAGATCGGGCCAGGGGAAACATTCAGTACTTC.

This chain joins TRBV5-1 and TRBJ1-1, with no clear D. Germline assignment: CDR1 SGHRS and CDR2 YFSETQ. Trimming stripped 6 bases from V and 0 bases from J, with 12 bases between. CDR3 length: 14 residues. CDR3 nucleotide sequence: TGCGCCAGCAAAAATACAGCTCTGAACACTGAAGCTTTCTTT. Residues: CASKNTALNTEAFF. The full variable domain, completed using reference TRBV5-1 and TRBJ1-1, is KAGVTQTPRYLIKTRGQQVTLSCSPISGHRSVSWYQQTPGQGLQFLFEYFSETQRNKGNFPGRFSGRQFSNSRSEMNVSTLELGDSALYLCASKNTALNTEAFFGQGTRLTVV.

This clone was observed once. The rearrangement joins TRBV29-1 to TRBJ1-1; TRBD1 aligns across 10 bases. The CDR3 runs 16 residues. The germline CDR1 and CDR2 sequences are SQVTM and ANQGSEA. Trimming cost V 4 bases and J 3 bases; bases outside gene matches: 11. The CDR3 nucleotides are TGCAGCGTTGGCCGGGACAGGGGCTTTCGCGACACTGAAGCTTTCTTT. Translation: CSVGRDRGFRDTEAFF.

The chain links TRBV15 to TRBJ2-3, with unresolved D. Germline V gives CDR1 LNHNV, CDR2 YYDKDF (reference sequence). With 1 base removed from V and 1 base from J, the gap between germline ends came to 12 bases. This CDR3 comprises 16 residues. CDR3 in amino acids: CATSRGTVGGTDTQYF. CDR3 coding DNA: TGTGCCACCAGCAGAGGCACAGTGGGCGGCACAGATACGCAGTATTTT.

This chain's CDR3 is CASSQASGRAVTDTQYF. For the CDR3, the DNA is TGCGCCAGCAGCCAAGCTAGCGGGAGGGCCGTCACAGATACGCAGTATTTT. The J gene is TRBJ2-3, the V gene TRBV4-1, with 12 bases fitting TRBD2. This CDR3 contains 17 residues. Germline V gene data show CDR1 as MGHRA and CDR2 as YSYEKL. Trimming at V came to 1 base and at J to 2 bases, leaving 4 bases not matched to a gene.

The gene calls are TRBV7-6 and TRBJ2-1, with 10 bases that match TRBD2. Looked up from germline, CDR1 is SGHVS and CDR2 is FNYEAQ. After removal of 0 bases from V and 1 base from J, the junction contained 6 bases not matched to a gene. The CDR3 runs 18 residues. The CDR3: CASSLATGTSVSYNEQFF. The CDR3, as DNA: TGTGCCAGCAGCTTAGCCACCGGGACTAGCGTATCCTACAATGAGCAGTTCTTC.

The CDR3, as DNA: TGCGCCAGCCAGACACTAGCGGCAACAAGCACAGATACGCAGTATTTT. Residues: CASQTLAATSTDTQYF. The chain employs TRBV5-1 and TRBJ2-3; 8 bases fit TRBD2. CDR1 SGHRS and CDR2 YFSETQ come from the germline V gene. The CDR3 consists of 16 residues. With V trimmed by 7 bases and J by 0 bases, 10 bases remained unmatched.

The V and J genes are TRBV2 and TRBJ2-3, with TRBD2 matching 7 bases. V trimming: 8 bases; J trimming: 2 bases; junction bases outside the gene matches: 7. The CDR3 runs 14 residues. The V gene's germline CDR1 is SNHLY and CDR2 FYNNEI. CDR3 sequence (DNA): TGTGCCAGCGGGCGGGGGAGTACCACAGATACGCAGTATTTT. It specifies CASGRGSTTDTQYF.

V usage is TRBV2 and J usage is TRBJ2-5, with TRBD2 matching over 14 bases. The trim removed 3 bases at V and 3 bases at J, leaving 0 bases unmatched. Germline V gene data show CDR1 as SNHLY and CDR2 as FYNNEI. CDR3 length: 15 amino acids. The DNA of the CDR3 is TGTGCCAGCAGTGAGACTAGCGGGAGGGAAGAGACCCAGTACTTC. This codes for CASSETSGREETQYF.

The chain links TRBV10-3 to TRBJ2-3; D might be TRBD2 (5 bases). V lost 5 bases, J lost 2 bases, and 11 bases lay in between. This CDR3 is built from 14 residues. Per the germline V gene, CDR1 is ENHRY and CDR2 is SYGVKD. CDR3 nucleotides: TGTGCCATCAGTCCCGGGGAGATCACAGATACGCAGTATTTT. This encodes CAISPGEITDTQYF.

The CDR3 here is CASSLGGALNNEQFF. CDR3 in DNA: TGTGCCAGCAGCTTAGGCGGGGCACTAAACAATGAGCAGTTCTTC. V usage is TRBV7-9 and J usage is TRBJ2-1, with a tentative D call TRBD2 (6 bases). Per germline, CDR1 SEHNR and CDR2 FQNEAQ (reference sequence). Between the trimmed V and J ends, which lost 1 base and 5 bases, there was a span of 12 bases. There are 15 residues in the CDR3.

This CDR3 is CSVRGSAEQFF. The CDR3 DNA reads as TGCAGCGTTAGAGGGTCGGCTGAGCAGTTCTTC. This rearrangement joins TRBV29-1 to TRBJ2-1, with D perhaps matching TRBD2 (5 bases). This CDR3 is 11 amino acids long. Germline V lookup: CDR1 SQVTM, CDR2 ANQGSEA. Trimming took off 5 bases at V and 9 bases at J, with 11 bases between the two ends.

The chain is built from TRBV9 and TRBJ2-2; D gene unclear. Germline V gene data show CDR1 as SGDLS and CDR2 as YYNGEE. The CDR3 extends over 16 amino acids. The ends were cut back, 4 bases at V and 6 bases at J, with 19 bases in the middle. The CDR3 protein is CASSPGVGVRSGELFF. CDR3 DNA: TGTGCCAGCAGCCCCGGCGTGGGTGTCAGATCCGGGGAGCTGTTTTTT.

The CDR3 loop is CATSPTGAAGNTIYF. CDR3 DNA: TGTGCCACCAGCCCGACAGGGGCGGCTGGAAACACCATATATTTT. The chain has TRBV15 and TRBJ1-3, with TRBD1 matching 8 bases. V dropped 5 bases and J dropped 2; count of bases not matched to a gene: 5. The CDR3 covers 15 residues. Per the germline V gene, CDR1 is LNHNV and CDR2 is YYDKDF (reference sequence).

The chain combines TRBV7-8 with TRBJ2-1, with 7 positions matching TRBD1. The V gene end was trimmed by 5 bases and the J gene end by 1 base; junction bases not matched to a gene: 8. The CDR3 runs 16 residues. Germline CDR1 SGHVS, CDR2 FQNEAQ. CDR3 in DNA: TGTGCCAGCAGCAAACCTCCCAGGGGGTCCTACAATGAGCAGTTCTTC. Its translation is CASSKPPRGSYNEQFF.

V is TRBV18 and J is TRBJ2-3; 10 nucleotides agree with TRBD2. V was clipped by 3 bases and J by 0 bases; unmatched bases: 3. The germline gives CDR1 KGHSH, CDR2 LQKENI. This CDR3 region has 16 residues. The CDR3 nucleotides read TGTGCCAGCTCACCCATGACTAGCGGGAGCACAGATACGCAGTATTTT. Residues: CASSPMTSGSTDTQYF.

The rearrangement uses TRBV10-3 and TRBJ1-2; 9 bases align to TRBD1. Unmatched junction bases numbered 24, after V lost 6 bases and J lost 4 bases. Germline V CDR1 and CDR2: ENHRY, SYGVKD. This CDR3 has 20 amino acids. Here the CDR3 DNA reads TGTGCCATCAGCTGGTTCTCACCCGCGGGACAGGGAATAGGAGGCTATGGCTACACCTTC. Its protein product is CAISWFSPAGQGIGGYGYTF.

The genes are TRBV5-4 and TRBJ1-1; D call uncertain. The CDR3 is 11 amino acids. CDR1 and CDR2 from the germline V gene are SGHNT and YYREEE (reference sequence). Trimming cost V 5 bases and J 1 base, with 3 bases left between them. This chain's CDR3 is CASRGNTEAFF. CDR3 DNA sequence: TGTGCCAGCAGGGGGAACACTGAAGCTTTCTTT.

This sequence joins TRBV7-2 and TRBJ1-3, with D tentatively TRBD1 (6 bases). This CDR3 has 15 residues. Germline CDR1 reads SGHTA; CDR2 reads FQGNSA. With 0 bases removed from V and 4 bases from J, the gap between germline ends came to 10 bases. The CDR3 sequence: CASSLATGKGNTIYF. As DNA, the CDR3 is TGTGCCAGCAGCTTAGCCACAGGGAAAGGAAACACCATATATTTT.

The chain links TRBV2 to TRBJ1-2; the D gene is possibly TRBD1 (5 bases). This CDR3 has 17 residues. The V gene's germline CDR1 is SNHLY and CDR2 FYNNEI. V was pared by 1 base and J by 4 bases, with 19 bases between. CDR3 nucleotide sequence: TGTGCCAGCAGTGAAGGGCGAGTGGCAGGGCCTAGCTATGGCTACACCTTC. This encodes CASSEGRVAGPSYGYTF.

This chain links TRBV5-4 with TRBJ2-3, with 7 bases lining up with TRBD1. Germline loops: CDR1 SGHNT, CDR2 YYREEE (reference sequence). This CDR3 region has 16 residues. V shed 0 bases, J shed 6 bases, and the junction held 10 bases outside the gene matches. This CDR3 is CASSLARNRGRDTQYF. In DNA form, the CDR3 reads TGTGCCAGCAGCTTGGCCCGGAACAGGGGACGTGATACGCAGTATTTT.

The chain joins TRBV29-1 to TRBJ2-7, with TRBD1 matching 12 bases. This CDR3 contains 14 residues. Per germline, CDR1 SQVTM and CDR2 ANQGSEA. The V and J ends lost 1 base and 6 bases, in that order; junction bases with no gene match: 4. The CDR3 bases are TGCAGCGTTGAAGCTGGGACAGGGGGCGTCGAGCAGTACTTC. Translated: CSVEAGTGGVEQYF.